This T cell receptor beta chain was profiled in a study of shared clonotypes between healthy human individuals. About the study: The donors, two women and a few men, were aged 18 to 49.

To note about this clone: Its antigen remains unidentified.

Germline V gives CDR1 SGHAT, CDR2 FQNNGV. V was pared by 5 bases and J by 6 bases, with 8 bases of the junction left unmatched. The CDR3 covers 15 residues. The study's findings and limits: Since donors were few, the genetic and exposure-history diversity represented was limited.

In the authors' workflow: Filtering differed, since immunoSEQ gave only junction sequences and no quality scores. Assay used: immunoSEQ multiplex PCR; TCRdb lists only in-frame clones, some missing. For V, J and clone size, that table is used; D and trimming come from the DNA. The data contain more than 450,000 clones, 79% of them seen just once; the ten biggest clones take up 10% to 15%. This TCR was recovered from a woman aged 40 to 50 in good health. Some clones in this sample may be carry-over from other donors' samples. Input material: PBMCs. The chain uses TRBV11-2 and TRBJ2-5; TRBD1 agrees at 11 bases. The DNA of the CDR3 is TGTGCCAGCAGCCTGGGACAGGGGGTTAAAAAGACCCAGTACTTC. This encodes CASSLGQGVKKTQYF. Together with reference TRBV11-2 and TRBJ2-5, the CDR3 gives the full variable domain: EAGVAQSPRYKIIEKRQSVAFWCNPISGHATLYWYQQILGQGPKLLIQFQNNGVVDDSQLPKDRFSAERLKGVDSTLKIQPAKLEDSAVYLCASSLGQGVKKTQYFGPGTRLLVL.